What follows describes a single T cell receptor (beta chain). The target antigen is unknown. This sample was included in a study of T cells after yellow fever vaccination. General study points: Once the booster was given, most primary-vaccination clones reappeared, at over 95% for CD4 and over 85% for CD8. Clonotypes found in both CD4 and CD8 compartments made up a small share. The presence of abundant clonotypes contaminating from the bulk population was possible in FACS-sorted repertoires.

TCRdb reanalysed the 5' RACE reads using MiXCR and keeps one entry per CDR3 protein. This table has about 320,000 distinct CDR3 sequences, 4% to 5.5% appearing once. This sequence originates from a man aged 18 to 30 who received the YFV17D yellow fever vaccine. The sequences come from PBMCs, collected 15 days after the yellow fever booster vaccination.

The CDR3 DNA sequence: TGCAGTGCTAACCCGGGACAGGGAACAGATACGCAGTATTTT. Translated, it gives CSANPGQGTDTQYF. The gene calls are TRBV20-1 and TRBJ2-3; 9 bases agree with TRBD1. The CDR3 totals 14 residues. Germline V gene data show CDR1 as DFQATT and CDR2 as SNEGSKA (reference sequence). With 4 bases clipped from V and 3 bases from J, the junction kept 5 bases outside the gene matches.